The sequence of this T cell receptor beta chain was determined in a study of breast tumors, draining lymph nodes, adjacent tissues. Study-wide results and caveats: Compared with lymph nodes, tumors were less diverse; compared with nontumor tissue, more. Tumor and nontumor repertoires were significantly more similar in luminal-like than in basal-like breast cancer.

Ten or more counts support this clonotype. Antigen: not known. CDR1 MNHEY and CDR2 SVGEGT come from the germline V gene. This CDR3 has 14 residues. V was clipped by 0 bases and J by 3 bases, with 8 bases between them. TCRdb recomputed calls from the multiplex PCR reads with MiXCR, one row per CDR3 protein. The sample includes 80,000 to 130,000 distinct CDR3 sequences, roughly 20% of them seen just once. The lymph nodes were axillary draining lymph nodes from breast cancer patients. The sample taken for sequencing was axillary lymph node tissue. This receptor was obtained from a female donor with breast cancer. Some clones in this sample may be carry-over from other donors' samples. The chain combines TRBV6-2 or TRBV6-3 with TRBJ2-5; D is uncertain. CDR3 region: CASSYSWAEETQYF. The CDR3 nucleotides read TGTGCCAGCAGTTACTCATGGGCAGAAGAGACCCAGTACTTC.